This TCR beta chain was sequenced for a study of cytomegalovirus exposure and HLA in healthy donors. The study sampled nominally healthy donors, though unrecorded immune exposures were likely. Germline V gene data show CDR1 as MGHRA and CDR2 as YSYEKL. V lost 5 bases, J lost 8 bases, and 12 bases stayed unmatched. The CDR3 covers 16 residues. Primers: 60 Vbeta forward and 13 Jbeta reverse. Sequencing used immunoSEQ multiplex PCR; TCRdb keeps in-frame clones, though not all of them. The sample has about 52,000 clones. A note on this clone: The antigen remains undetermined.

Study-wide points: Equally common other TCR beta chains were less clonally expanded than HLA-associated ones, a later analysis found.

The specimen sequenced was PBMCs. The sequence came from a woman aged 55-75 years in good health and CMV-seropositive. The V and J genes are TRBV4-1 and TRBJ2-1, with 10 bases lining up with TRBD1. CDR3 sequence (DNA): TGCGCCAGCAGCGGACGACAGGGGGCGCTTTATGATGAGCAGTTCTTC. This encodes CASSGRQGALYDEQFF.